This TCR beta chain appears in the sequencing data of a study of cytomegalovirus exposure and HLA in healthy donors. Study-wide findings and caveats: The authors excluded some V segments, including TRBV6-2 and TRBV6-3, as indistinguishable. Earlier findings revealed that most TCR beta V segments proved productive either about 87% or about 30% of the time. Presence/absence analyses supposed approximately even sequencing depth among donors.

The germline V gene encodes CDR1 LGHNA and CDR2 YNFKEQ. The CDR3 runs to 18 residues. V gave up 0 bases and J gave up 6 bases; unmatched junction bases: 12. As concerns this clone: Its antigen is as yet unknown.

13 Jbeta primers and 60 Vbeta primers were used for the PCR. Libraries were prepared by immunoSEQ multiplex PCR; TCRdb keeps only in-frame clonotypes and omits some of them. Of around 100,000 clones listed, 55% to 75% are singletons. The rearrangement uses TRBV4-2 and TRBJ2-2; 8 positions agree with TRBD2. The receptor comes from a man aged 30 to 45 in good health and CMV-seropositive. The sample was PBMCs. CDR3 sequence: CASSQEDGGALSAGELFF. The CDR3 coding sequence is TGTGCCAGCAGCCAAGAGGACGGGGGGGCCCTGAGCGCCGGGGAGCTGTTTTTT.